Listed below are T cell receptor beta chains from one sample, sequenced in a study of shared clonotypes between healthy human individuals. TCRdb's copy holds only in-frame clones and misses some; the assay was immunoSEQ multiplex PCR. This table holds some 2,000,000 clones, about 95% found once. The sequenced sample consisted of naive CD8+ T cells sorted from blood. Source of these receptors: a man between 18 and 29 years old in good health. The CDR3 runs from the conserved cysteine through the conserved F or W. Each record gives: J gene, D gene, clone size, V gene, CDR3 protein, CDR3 DNA. A D gene is named only where the DNA matches it firmly. Clone size, where shown, is once, few, many, or a class for clones that have expanded.

J: TRBJ2-5; D: NA; size: NA; V: TRBV18; CDR3: CASSPTQIIQETQYF; DNA: TGTGCCAGCTCACCGACGCAGATAATCCAAGAGACCCAGTACTTC
J: TRBJ1-5; D: NA; size: NA; V: TRBV5-6; CDR3: CASSFSWGNQPQHF; DNA: TGTGCCAGCAGCTTTTCATGGGGTAATCAGCCCCAGCATTTT
J: TRBJ2-2; D: TRBD1; size: NA; V: TRBV19; CDR3: CASSIDRGDTGELFF; DNA: TGTGCCAGTAGTATCGACAGGGGGGACACCGGGGAGCTGTTTTTT
J: TRBJ2-1; D: TRBD1; size: NA; V: TRBV9; CDR3: CASSVARFGQGASNEQFF; DNA: TGTGCCAGCAGCGTAGCTCGGTTTGGACAGGGGGCCTCCAATGAGCAGTTCTTC
J: TRBJ1-2; D: NA; size: NA; V: TRBV10-3; CDR3: CAISELGQDYGYTF; DNA: TGTGCCATCAGTGAGCTGGGTCAGGATTATGGCTACACCTTC
J: TRBJ1-3; D: NA; size: NA; V: TRBV6-5; CDR3: CASSPTGNTIYF; DNA: TGTGCCAGCAGCCCCACGGGAAACACCATATATTTT
J: TRBJ2-5; D: NA; size: NA; V: TRBV5-6; CDR3: CASSLGWGIETQYF; DNA: TGTGCCAGCAGCTTGGGTTGGGGGATAGAGACCCAGTACTTC
J: TRBJ2-2; D: TRBD2; size: few; V: TRBV6-5; CDR3: CASSYLAGGTGELFF; DNA: TGTGCCAGCAGTTATCTAGCGGGGGGCACCGGGGAGCTGTTTTTT
J: TRBJ2-5; D: NA; size: NA; V: TRBV7-9; CDR3: CASSLAVGDQETQYF; DNA: TGTGCCAGCAGCTTAGCTGTCGGGGATCAAGAGACCCAGTACTTC
J: TRBJ2-5; D: NA; size: NA; V: TRBV7-8; CDR3: CASSRDLNRARETQYF; DNA: TGTGCCAGCAGCAGAGACTTGAACAGGGCAAGGGAGACCCAGTACTTC
J: TRBJ2-7; D: NA; size: NA; V: TRBV7-9; CDR3: CASSLEYEQYF; DNA: TGTGCCAGCAGCTTAGAGTACGAGCAGTACTTC
J: TRBJ2-5; D: NA; size: NA; V: TRBV9; CDR3: CASSERLGAMLETQYF; DNA: TGTGCCAGCAGCGAGCGTTTGGGGGCGATGCTTGAGACCCAGTACTTC
J: TRBJ2-7; D: NA; size: once; V: TRBV28; CDR3: CASSLEGWSYEQYF; DNA: TGTGCCAGCAGTTTGGAGGGTTGGTCCTACGAGCAGTACTTC
J: TRBJ1-1; D: NA; size: few; V: TRBV29-1; CDR3: CSVDAGVTEAFF; DNA: TGCAGCGTTGACGCCGGGGTCACTGAAGCTTTCTTT
J: TRBJ2-1; D: NA; size: NA; V: TRBV4-3; CDR3: CASSQDYSASYNEQFF; DNA: TGCGCCAGCAGCCAAGATTATAGCGCTTCCTACAATGAGCAGTTCTTC
J: TRBJ2-3; D: TRBD1; size: NA; V: TRBV9; CDR3: CASSVGTGGLTDTQYF; DNA: TGTGCCAGCAGCGTGGGGACAGGGGGCTTGACAGATACGCAGTATTTT
J: TRBJ2-7; D: TRBD2; size: NA; V: TRBV28; CDR3: CASSFGASGNEQYF; DNA: TGTGCCAGCAGTTTTGGCGCTAGCGGGAACGAGCAGTACTTC
J: TRBJ2-3; D: NA; size: NA; V: TRBV10-1; CDR3: CASSETLEGTQYF; DNA: TGCGCCAGCAGTGAGACTCTGGAGGGTACGCAGTATTTT
J: TRBJ1-1; D: NA; size: NA; V: TRBV6-6; CDR3: CASSGQMNTEAFF; DNA: TGTGCCAGCAGTGGACAGATGAACACTGAAGCTTTCTTT
J: TRBJ1-5; D: NA; size: NA; V: TRBV28; CDR3: CASSPPPGEGQPQHF; DNA: TGTGCCAGCAGTCCCCCTCCGGGGGAGGGTCAGCCCCAGCATTTT
J: TRBJ2-7; D: NA; size: NA; V: TRBV30; CDR3: CAWSAGQGSDEQYF; DNA: TGTGCCTGGAGTGCCGGGCAGGGATCGGACGAGCAGTACTTC
J: TRBJ1-2; D: TRBD1; size: NA; V: TRBV11-2; CDR3: CASLGQESGYTF; DNA: TGTGCCAGCCTGGGACAGGAGAGTGGCTACACCTTC
J: TRBJ1-2; D: NA; size: NA; V: TRBV2; CDR3: CASSEGDLNYGYTF; DNA: TGTGCCAGCAGTGAAGGGGATCTTAACTATGGCTACACCTTC
J: TRBJ2-7; D: TRBD1; size: NA; V: TRBV2; CDR3: CASIHDRGNEQYF; DNA: TGTGCCAGCATCCACGACAGGGGCAACGAGCAGTACTTC
J: TRBJ2-5; D: TRBD2; size: once; V: TRBV9; CDR3: CASSVGTSGKETQYF; DNA: TGTGCCAGCAGCGTAGGGACTAGCGGGAAAGAGACCCAGTACTTC
J: TRBJ2-5; D: NA; size: NA; V: TRBV7-9; CDR3: CASSPGTSQETQYF; DNA: TGTGCCAGCAGCCCCGGGACTTCTCAAGAGACCCAGTACTTC
J: TRBJ1-6; D: TRBD1; size: NA; V: TRBV27; CDR3: CASSRIGGTGVGSPLHF; DNA: TGTGCCAGCAGCCGAATCGGAGGGACAGGGGTGGGTTCACCCCTCCACTTT
J: TRBJ2-7; D: NA; size: NA; V: TRBV27; CDR3: CASSSYGYEQYF; DNA: TGTGCCAGCAGTTCATATGGCTACGAGCAGTACTTC
J: TRBJ2-1; D: TRBD2; size: NA; V: TRBV2; CDR3: CASSVVGLAEYNEQFF; DNA: TGTGCCAGCAGTGTAGTTGGGCTAGCGGAATACAATGAGCAGTTCTTC
J: TRBJ2-7; D: TRBD1; size: NA; V: TRBV11-2; CDR3: CASSLGPGTGGPEQYF; DNA: TGTGCCAGCAGCTTAGGCCCCGGGACAGGGGGCCCCGAGCAGTACTTC
J: TRBJ1-2; D: TRBD1; size: NA; V: TRBV7-9; CDR3: CASSLPDRFNYGYTF; DNA: TGTGCCAGCAGCTTACCGGACAGGTTTAACTATGGCTACACCTTC
J: TRBJ2-3; D: NA; size: NA; V: TRBV15; CDR3: CATSRDLKGRRTDTQYF; DNA: TGTGCCACCAGCAGAGATCTGAAGGGGAGACGGACAGATACGCAGTATTTT
J: TRBJ1-5; D: TRBD1; size: NA; V: TRBV13; CDR3: CASSFGTGDNQPQHF; DNA: TGTGCCAGCAGCTTTGGGACAGGAGACAATCAGCCCCAGCATTTT
J: TRBJ2-1; D: TRBD2; size: NA; V: TRBV29-1; CDR3: CSVEGREGRNEQFF; DNA: TGCAGCGTTGAAGGGCGGGAGGGCCGCAATGAGCAGTTCTTC
J: TRBJ2-7; D: NA; size: NA; V: TRBV6-6; CDR3: CASGWSLSYEQYF; DNA: TGTGCCAGCGGTTGGTCCCTCTCCTACGAGCAGTACTTC
J: TRBJ2-1; D: NA; size: NA; V: TRBV4-2; CDR3: CASSQGAYNEQFF; DNA: TGTGCCAGCAGCCAAGGAGCTTACAATGAGCAGTTCTTC
J: TRBJ1-1; D: NA; size: NA; V: TRBV9; CDR3: CASSVAPTGWTEAFF; DNA: TGTGCCAGCAGCGTAGCCCCGACAGGCTGGACTGAAGCTTTCTTT
J: TRBJ1-1; D: TRBD1; size: NA; V: TRBV4-2; CDR3: CASSPTSTGAMNTEAFF; DNA: TGTGCCAGCAGCCCGACGTCGACAGGGGCAATGAACACTGAAGCTTTCTTT
J: TRBJ2-2; D: NA; size: NA; V: TRBV5-1; CDR3: CASSPGRAENTGELFF; DNA: TGCGCCAGCAGCCCTGGGCGGGCAGAGAACACCGGGGAGCTGTTTTTT
J: TRBJ1-5; D: TRBD1; size: NA; V: TRBV10-2; CDR3: CASSDATGDTNQPQHF; DNA: TGCGCCAGCAGTGACGCCACAGGGGATACCAATCAGCCCCAGCATTTT
J: TRBJ1-4; D: NA; size: once; V: TRBV6-1; CDR3: CASSEALDGANEKLFF; DNA: TGTGCCAGCAGTGAAGCGCTAGACGGGGCAAATGAAAAACTGTTTTTT
J: TRBJ1-6; D: NA; size: NA; V: TRBV7-9; CDR3: CASSLANQGLWNSPLHF; DNA: TGTGCCAGCAGCTTAGCGAATCAGGGGCTGTGGAATTCACCCCTCCACTTT
J: TRBJ2-7; D: NA; size: NA; V: TRBV14; CDR3: CASSSSRQQMGEQYF; DNA: TGTGCCAGCAGCTCCTCACGACAGCAAATGGGGGAGCAGTACTTC
J: TRBJ2-7; D: NA; size: NA; V: TRBV9; CDR3: CASSSGLAPDEQYF; DNA: TGTGCCAGTTCCAGCGGACTGGCTCCTGATGAGCAGTACTTC
J: TRBJ2-7; D: TRBD1; size: few; V: TRBV30; CDR3: CAWGQGSYEQYF; DNA: TGTGCCTGGGGACAGGGGTCCTACGAGCAGTACTTC
J: TRBJ1-1; D: NA; size: once; V: TRBV6-1; CDR3: CASSGRSNEAFF; DNA: TGTGCCAGCAGTGGACGGAGTAACGAAGCTTTCTTT
J: TRBJ2-7; D: TRBD2; size: NA; V: TRBV4-3; CDR3: CASSPPAGLAEDPSSYEQYF; DNA: TGCGCCAGCAGCCCCCCGGCGGGCCTAGCGGAGGACCCGAGCTCCTACGAGCAGTACTTC
J: TRBJ1-1; D: NA; size: NA; V: TRBV19; CDR3: CASSILEQTEAFF; DNA: TGTGCCAGTAGTATATTGGAGCAGACTGAAGCTTTCTTT
J: TRBJ1-1; D: TRBD1; size: once; V: TRBV6-1; CDR3: CASTLDRVWVTEAFF; DNA: TGTGCCAGCACCCTGGACAGGGTTTGGGTCACTGAAGCTTTCTTT
J: TRBJ2-5; D: NA; size: once; V: TRBV6-6; CDR3: CASSVRPIQETQYF; DNA: TGTGCCAGCAGCGTAAGACCGATCCAAGAGACCCAGTACTTC
J: TRBJ2-7; D: NA; size: NA; V: TRBV4-1; CDR3: CASSQAGDAYEQYF; DNA: TGCGCCAGCAGCCAAGCAGGGGATGCCTACGAGCAGTACTTC
J: TRBJ2-2; D: NA; size: NA; V: TRBV4-2; CDR3: CASSHNPPNTGELFF; DNA: TGTGCCAGCAGCCACAATCCACCGAACACCGGGGAGCTGTTTTTT